One and the same sample provided the 2 T cell receptor delta chains below, sequenced in a study of γδ T cells in repeated Plasmodium falciparum infection. Flow sorting of PBMC yielded separate Vgamma9/Vdelta2+ and Vdelta2-negative gammadelta T cell populations for bulk repertoire analysis. TCRdb fed the multiplex PCR reads to CATT. The sample carries tens of thousands of delta-chain clones, less than 2% recorded once. The sample consisted of gamma-delta T cells from blood. Receptor source: a pool of human donors (malaria-infected and uninfected, not separated).

This clone came up many times. A far larger clone is only one base removed, so a read error is likely. This CDR3 is also generated by other DNA sequences in the sample. J is TRDJ1 and V is TRDV1, with D unclear. CDR3 length: 11 amino acids. Looked up from germline, CDR1 is TSWWSYY and CDR2 is QGS. V was cut by 3 bases and J by 7 bases, with 6 bases left in between. The CDR3 protein is CALGENRKLIF. CDR3 bases: TGTGCTCTTGGGGAGAATCGTAAACTCATCTTT.

The table lists this clone with a few counts. Only one base separates this from a far larger clonotype, so it likely reflects a read error. The same CDR3 also results from other DNA sequences found in this sample. The chain joins TRDV1 to TRDJ1, with 13 bases fitting TRDD3. The J gene was missing in TCRdb and was found by matching the end of the DNA to germline. The CDR3 is 24 residues long. CDR1 is TSWWSYY, CDR2 QGS, per germline. V shed 4 bases and J 0 bases; nucleotides not matched to a gene: 26. Here the CDR3 DNA reads TGTGCTCTTGGGGGGATCTTCCTCCCTTCCACTGGGGGATACGCGACTTTGTACACCGATAAACTCATCTTT. Its protein is CALGGIFLPSTGGYATLYTDKLIF.